One sample yielded the 5 T cell receptor beta chains listed below, sequenced in a study of T cell responses to AZD1222 COVID-19 vaccine. Some clones are missing from TCRdb's copy, which holds only in-frame ones; the method was immunoSEQ multiplex PCR. The table shows 150,000 to 200,000 clones, with roughly nine tenths occurring only once. The sequencing here drew on peripheral blood, taken 28 days after the second AZD1222 dose. The receptors stem from an adult who received the AZD1222 COVID-19 vaccine.

The chain recombines TRBV3-1 (or the pseudogene TRBV3-2) with TRBJ1-4; possible D gene TRBD1, 6 bases. The CDR3 is 15 amino acids. V was trimmed by 2 bases and J by 4 bases, leaving 11 bases between them. From germline, CDR1 is LGHDT and CDR2 YNNKEL (reference sequence). CDR3 DNA: TGTGCCAGCAGCCAAACGGACAGAGATAATGAAAAACTGTTTTTT. Its protein product is CASSQTDRDNEKLFF.

This clone occurred once. The chain employs TRBV2 and TRBJ2-7; TRBD2 matches 8 bases. Losses at the gene ends were 8 bases for V and 7 bases for J; bases not matched to a gene: 10. Germline CDR1 reads SNHLY; CDR2 reads FYNNEI. The CDR3 is made up of 13 amino acids. The CDR3 loop reads CASAPEREREQYF. DNA for the CDR3: TGTGCCAGCGCCCCGGAGCGGGAGCGAGAGCAGTACTTC.

The CDR3 coding sequence is TGTGCCAGCAGACGCGGACAGGCTCCCCGAAAAGAGACCCAGTACTTC. Translation gives CASRRGQAPRKETQYF. This rearrangement joins TRBV2 to TRBJ2-5; TRBD1 matches 7 bases. Per the germline V gene, CDR1 is SNHLY and CDR2 is FYNNEI. Trimming removed 6 bases from V and 3 bases from J; junction bases left unmatched: 13. The CDR3 has 16 amino acids. The full variable domain, with the rest looked up from reference TRBV2 and TRBJ2-5, is EPEVTQTPSHQVTQMGQEVILRCVPISNHLYFYWYRQILGQKVEFLVSFYNNEISEKSEIFDDQFSVERPDGSNFTLKIRSTKLEDSAMYFCASRRGQAPRKETQYFGPGTRLLVL.

The chain combines TRBV3-1 (or the pseudogene TRBV3-2) with TRBJ2-7, with D maybe TRBD2 (6 bases). V was shortened by 5 bases and J by 2 bases, with 13 bases between the two germline ends. CDR3 size: 14 residues. The germline V gene encodes CDR1 LGHDT and CDR2 YNNKEL (reference sequence). CDR3 in DNA: TGTGCCAGCAGCAAGGGGACTTTCGCCTACGAGCAGTACTTC. Translation gives CASSKGTFAYEQYF.

The chain carries TRBV2 and TRBJ2-7; D uncertain. This CDR3 comprises 15 residues. Germline V gene sequence: CDR1 SNHLY, CDR2 FYNNEI. V lost 1 base to trimming and J lost 2 bases, with 12 bases between them. The CDR3 coding sequence is TGTGCCAGCAGTGAAGTAGACTTTCCTGCCTACGAGCAGTACTTC. Its translation is CASSEVDFPAYEQYF.